Below, one T cell receptor beta chain is given with its context. What it recognizes is unknown. CDR1 and CDR2 (germline): SGHTA, FQGNSA. Between the trimmed V and J ends, which lost 6 bases and 0 bases, there was a span of 11 bases. The CDR3 totals 14 residues. These data originate in a study of OX40 agonist ivuxolimab in advanced cancers. Background on the study: Intravenous ivuxolimab at 0.01 to 10 mg/kg was given to patients every 2 weeks.

Study findings and constraints: Some nonresponders additionally presented with little normalized T-cell clonal expansion. Mean expanded clone counts were higher in CD8+ than CD4+ T cells.

TCRdb's table, derived via immunoSEQ multiplex PCR, lists solely in-frame clones and lacks some. The sample comprises fewer than 100,000 clones, 84% of which are singletons, and 0.35% to 0.45% rests with the top ten. The V gene is TRBV7-2, the J gene TRBJ1-2; D not resolved. The sequence was collected from an adult with an advanced solid tumor such as melanoma, head and neck, liver or kidney cancer. The sample was CD4+ or CD8+ T cells sorted from blood, taken in a trial of the OX40 agonist ivuxolimab. CDR3 residues: CASRSDGANYGYTF. CDR3 nucleotides: TGTGCCAGCAGATCGGACGGAGCTAACTATGGCTACACCTTC.